This T cell receptor (beta chain) was observed in a study of vaccination and CD4 T cells after COVID-19 (dated by TCRdb to 2021 to 2024). In the study overall: SARS-CoV-2 positivity had been established in the convalescent patients by nasal swab PCR, and mild disease was recorded in about 9 of these patients and severe disease in one. As controls, cultures received a CEFX viral epitope pool (the positive control), an HIV-1 Nef peptide pool (the negative control), or no peptide at all. Participants got two doses of the Pfizer-BioNTech BNT162b2 vaccine (n=8) or two doses of the Moderna mRNA-1273 vaccine (n=2). The time from the second vaccine dose to post-vaccine blood sampling had a median of roughly 72 days and ranged from about 12 to 241 days. Post-COVID blood samples were collected from convalescent patients a median of approximately 93 days after diagnosis, with a range of about 30 to 180 days. Six males and four females were included in the convalescent cohort, with two Hispanic individuals, seven Caucasians, two Asians and one multiracial person represented. In fewer than 12 COVID-19 convalescent patients and a few infection-naive healthy vaccine recipients, researchers compared the spike-specific CD4+ TCR repertoire from before mRNA vaccination with the repertoire from after. The cultures were stimulated with overlapping spike peptide pools from SARS-CoV-2 and from the common cold coronaviruses HCoV-NL63, HCoV-OC43 and HCoV-229E.

Reading the label with the study, this specimen's treatment or condition is: 10-day PBMC culture with coronavirus spike peptide pools or control peptides (ViraFEST assay). To expand antigen-specific T cells with peptide pools and then pick out the expanded clonotypes through TCR sequencing, the study relied on the ViraFEST assay. The positive SARS-CoV-2 PCR tests of the convalescent patients were dated from March to December 2020, before the Alpha, Beta and Delta variants emerged in the United States. PBMCs were cultured at roughly 1.9 million per well in IMDM supplemented with 5% human AB serum and about 10 IU/ml IL-2, with around 10 ug/ml peptide pools added. Half of the culture medium was replaced with fresh IL-2-containing medium on days 3 and 7. Once the cells had been in culture for less than 11 days, the EasySep CD4+ T cell isolation kit was used to isolate CD4+ T cells by negative selection. Ficoll-Paque Plus gradient centrifugation was used to isolate PBMCs from whole blood, and the isolated PBMCs were then either used fresh or cryopreserved at -140C. Culture conditions were generally each tested in triplicate wells.

The CDR3 contains 15 residues, cysteine and phenylalanine counted. The only DNA kept is the CDR3, 45 bases in frame from the first base. V is pared back by 0 bases and J by 2 bases, with 10 bases lying between the germline termini. According to the germline V gene (reference sequence), CDR1 reads SEHNR and CDR2 reads FQNEAQ. The library was obtained by PCR. DNA from cultured CD4+ T cells underwent TCR sequencing with the Oncomine TCR Beta short-read assay at the Johns Hopkins FTIC core. The QIAamp micro DNA kit was used to extract genomic DNA from the cultured CD4+ T cells. Oncomine TCR Beta libraries from cultured CD4+ T cells were pooled with unique dual indexes and sequenced on an Illumina iSeq 100. For the original study's pipeline: Non-productive sequences were removed, and CDR3s not starting with C, not ending with F or W, or shorter than 7 amino acids were discarded. The MANAFEST web application was used to identify antigen-specific clonotypes by comparing peptide-stimulated wells against reference wells and other culture wells. For a clone to be called positive, the clone needed an FDR below 0.05, an odds ratio above 5, and a productive frequency above 0.1% in at least two of three replicate wells. Cross-reactive clonotypes were defined as significantly expanded in both SARS-CoV-2 spike wells and at least one common cold coronavirus spike condition. Using R version 3.6.1, CDR3 homology was evaluated through Levenshtein distances (stringdist) along with unrooted phylogenetic trees (ape). Through fastp at Q25 and MiXCR, TCRdb rebuilt clones from the public reads, retaining in-frame beta chains. One record per CDR3 amino acid sequence lists the most common genes and DNA. Clone size and V and J calls follow TCRdb, not the original study. The sample records approximately 15,000 distinct CDR3 sequences, roughly 58% of which are singletons. The ten largest clones take up under 13% of the sample.

Worth noting for this clonotype: What this receptor recognizes is not known. Per-base qualities were not stored, and no clone one base away is much larger.

The paper as a whole reports these results and caveats: The median count of SARS-CoV-2-reactive clonotypes went up from 20 to 25 after infection to about 40 after vaccination, although the change was not significant. Only a relatively small number of convalescent patients were included in the study, and early timepoints following natural infection were not analyzed. In convalescent patients, a median roughly 83% of post-vaccine SARS-CoV-2-reactive clones were detected only after vaccination, and vaccine-specific priming was suggested by this finding. Of the vaccine-specific clones in convalescent patients, 304 of 307, or nearly all, reacted only to SARS-CoV-2 spike and did not cross-react with common cold coronaviruses.

This TCR derives from a human donor who had recovered from COVID-19. Input material: CD4+ T cells from blood, cultured in vitro. Rearrangement joined TRBV7-9 to TRBJ2-5; the D gene cannot be resolved reliably. For the CDR3, the sequence is CASSLALSEQETQYF. The nucleotide sequence reads TGTGCCAGCAGCTTAGCGCTTTCAGAGCAAGAGACCCAGTACTTC.